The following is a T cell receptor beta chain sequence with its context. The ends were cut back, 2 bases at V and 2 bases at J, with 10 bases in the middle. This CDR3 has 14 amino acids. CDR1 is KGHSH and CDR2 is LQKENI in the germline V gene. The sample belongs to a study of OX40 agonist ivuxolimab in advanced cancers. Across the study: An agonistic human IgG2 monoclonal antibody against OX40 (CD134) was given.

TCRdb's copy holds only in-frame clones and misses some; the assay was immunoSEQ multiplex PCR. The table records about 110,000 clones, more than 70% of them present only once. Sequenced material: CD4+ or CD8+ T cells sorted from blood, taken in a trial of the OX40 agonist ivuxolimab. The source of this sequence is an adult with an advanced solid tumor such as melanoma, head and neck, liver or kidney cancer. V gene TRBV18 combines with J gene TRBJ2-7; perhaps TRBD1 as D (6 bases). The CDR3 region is CASSPSTGPYEQYF. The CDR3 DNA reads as TGTGCCAGCTCACCATCGACAGGCCCCTACGAGCAGTACTTC.